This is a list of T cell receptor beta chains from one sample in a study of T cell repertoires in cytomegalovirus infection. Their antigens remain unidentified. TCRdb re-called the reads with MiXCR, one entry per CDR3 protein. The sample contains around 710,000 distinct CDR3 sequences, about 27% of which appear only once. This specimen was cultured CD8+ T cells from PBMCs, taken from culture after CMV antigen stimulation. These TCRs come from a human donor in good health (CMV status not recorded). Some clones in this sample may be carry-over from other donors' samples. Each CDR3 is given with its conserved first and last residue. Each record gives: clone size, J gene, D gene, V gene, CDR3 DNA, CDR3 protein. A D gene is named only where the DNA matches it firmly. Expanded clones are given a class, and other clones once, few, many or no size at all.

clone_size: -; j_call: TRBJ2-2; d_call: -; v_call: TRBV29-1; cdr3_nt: TGCAGCGTAGTGTACCAGGCGAACACCGGGGAGCTGTTTTTT; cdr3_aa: CSVVYQANTGELFF
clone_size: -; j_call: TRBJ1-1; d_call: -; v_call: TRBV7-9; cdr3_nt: TGTGCCAGCAGTCCTTTCCGGGACAAGGAGAACACTGAAGCTTTCTTT; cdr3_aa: CASSPFRDKENTEAFF
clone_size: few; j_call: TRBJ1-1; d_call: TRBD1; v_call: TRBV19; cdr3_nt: TGTGCCAGTAGTCTTCTCACAGGGGGCATAGAAGCTTTCTTT; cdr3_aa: CASSLLTGGIEAFF
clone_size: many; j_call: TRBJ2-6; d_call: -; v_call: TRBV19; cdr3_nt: TGTGCCAGTATCGGCAGGGAGCAAATTTACTCTGGGGCCAACGTCCTGACTTTC; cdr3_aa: CASIGREQIYSGANVLTF
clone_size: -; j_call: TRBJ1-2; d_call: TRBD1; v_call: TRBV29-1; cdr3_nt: TGCAGCGTTGAAGAGGGGTATTCAGGGGGCATGAACTATGGCTACACCTTC; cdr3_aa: CSVEEGYSGGMNYGYTF
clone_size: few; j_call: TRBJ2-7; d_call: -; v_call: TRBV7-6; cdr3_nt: TGTGCCAGCAGCTTAGGATCCACTCGGGAGCGAAGGTACGAGCAGTACTTC; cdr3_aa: CASSLGSTRERRYEQYF
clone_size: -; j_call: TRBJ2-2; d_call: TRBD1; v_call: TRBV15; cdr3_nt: TGTGCCACGGTCGCACCAACAGGGGGGCACACCGGGGAGCTGTTTTTT; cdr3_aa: CATVAPTGGHTGELFF
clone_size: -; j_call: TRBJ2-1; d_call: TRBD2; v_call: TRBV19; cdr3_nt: TGTGCCAGTAGTATATTCCCCTGGCGGGGGGATTACAATGAGCAGTTCTTC; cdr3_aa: CASSIFPWRGDYNEQFF
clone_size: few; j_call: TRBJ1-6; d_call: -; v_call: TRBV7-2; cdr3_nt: TGTGCCAGCAGCCTTAAGCTGACCAGTTCACCCCTCCACTTT; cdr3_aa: CASSLKLTSSPLHF
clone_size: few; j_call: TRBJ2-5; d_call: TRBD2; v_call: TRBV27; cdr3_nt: TGTGCCAGCACCCGGGCCGGGGGGGGGACCCAGTACTTC; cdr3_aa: CASTRAGGGTQYF
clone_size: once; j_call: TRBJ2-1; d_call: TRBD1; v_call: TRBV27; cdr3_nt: TGTGCCAGCAGTCCGTCCCGGGACAGGGTATGGTCCTACAATGAGCAGTTCTTC; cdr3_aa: CASSPSRDRVWSYNEQFF
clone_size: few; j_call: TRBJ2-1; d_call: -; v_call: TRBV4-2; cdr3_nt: TGTGCCAGCAGCCCCTCTCCCCGAGATTACAATGAGCAGTTCTTC; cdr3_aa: CASSPSPRDYNEQFF
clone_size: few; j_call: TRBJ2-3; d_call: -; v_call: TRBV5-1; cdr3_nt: TGCGCCAGCAGCTTGGGGTTGGCGTCTGGCGATACGCAGTATTTT; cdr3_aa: CASSLGLASGDTQYF
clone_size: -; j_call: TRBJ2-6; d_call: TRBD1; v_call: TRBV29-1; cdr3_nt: TGCAGCGTTGACGGACAGGGGACCTCTGGGGCCAACGTCCTGACTTTC; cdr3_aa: CSVDGQGTSGANVLTF
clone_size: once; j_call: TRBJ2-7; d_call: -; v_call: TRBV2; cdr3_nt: TGTGCCAGCTTTGTAAACGGGGGACCTCCCGAGCAGTACTTC; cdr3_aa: CASFVNGGPPEQYF
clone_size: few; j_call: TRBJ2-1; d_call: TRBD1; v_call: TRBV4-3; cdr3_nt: TGCGCCAGCAGCCCAGGCGGGTACACAGGGGCCTACAATGAGCAGTTCTTC; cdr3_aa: CASSPGGYTGAYNEQFF
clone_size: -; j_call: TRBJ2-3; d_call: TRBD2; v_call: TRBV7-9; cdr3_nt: TGTGCCAGCAGCTCTCCAGGACTAGCGGGGGTCCCCACAGATACGCAGTATTTT; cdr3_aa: CASSSPGLAGVPTDTQYF
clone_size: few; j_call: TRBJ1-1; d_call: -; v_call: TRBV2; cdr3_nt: TGTGCCGCAGCAGGTGGCGAGCCTCCTGAAGCTTTCTTT; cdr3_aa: CAAAGGEPPEAFF
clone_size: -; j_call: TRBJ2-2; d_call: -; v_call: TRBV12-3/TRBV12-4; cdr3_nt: TGTGCCAGCAGTCCGGATTATTTAGGAACAGGGATCACCGGGGAGCTGTTTTTT; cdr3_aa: CASSPDYLGTGITGELFF
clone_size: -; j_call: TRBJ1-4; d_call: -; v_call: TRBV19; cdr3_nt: TGTGCCAGTATCCGGCCAAAGGACGGGACAAACAATGAAAAACTGTTTTTT; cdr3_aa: CASIRPKDGTNNEKLFF
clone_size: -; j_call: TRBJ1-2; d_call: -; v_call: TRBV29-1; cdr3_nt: TGCAGCGTTGAAGGACGGCAGCCCTATGGCTACACCTTC; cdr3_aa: CSVEGRQPYGYTF
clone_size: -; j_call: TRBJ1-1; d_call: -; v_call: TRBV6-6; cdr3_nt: TGTGCCAGCAGTTACTCGTTCTCCTCCACTGAAGCTTTCTTT; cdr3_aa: CASSYSFSSTEAFF
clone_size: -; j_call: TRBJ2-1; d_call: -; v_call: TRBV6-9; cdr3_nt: TGTGCCAGCAGCCAGGGCAGCAACTCCTACAATGAGCAGTTCTTC; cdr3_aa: CASSQGSNSYNEQFF
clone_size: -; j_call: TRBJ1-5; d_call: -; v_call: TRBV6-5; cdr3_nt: TGTGCCAGCAGCCCCGATAAAGGTCCCCGGAGGAGTCAGCCCCAGCATTTT; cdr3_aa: CASSPDKGPRRSQPQHF
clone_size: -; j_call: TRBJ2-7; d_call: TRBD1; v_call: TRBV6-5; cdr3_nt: TGTGCCAGCAGTTACTCGAAGGGACAGGGGGACAAGCAGTACTTC; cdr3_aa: CASSYSKGQGDKQYF
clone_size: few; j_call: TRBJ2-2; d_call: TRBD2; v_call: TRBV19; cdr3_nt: TGTGCCAGTAGTAACGGGGGGGTAACCGGGGAGCTGTTTTTT; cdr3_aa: CASSNGGVTGELFF
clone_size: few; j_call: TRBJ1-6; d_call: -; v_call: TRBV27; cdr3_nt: TGTGCCAGCAGTTTTAGGGGAGCCTATAATTCACCCCTCCACTTT; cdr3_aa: CASSFRGAYNSPLHF
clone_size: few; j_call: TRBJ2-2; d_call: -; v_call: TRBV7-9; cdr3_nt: TGTGCCCTATCGGCTATCGGGGAGCTGTTTTTT; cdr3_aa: CALSAIGELFF
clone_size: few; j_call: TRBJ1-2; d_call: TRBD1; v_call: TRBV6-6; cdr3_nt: TGTGCCAGCAGTGGGGGACAGCACTATGGCTACACCTTC; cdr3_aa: CASSGGQHYGYTF
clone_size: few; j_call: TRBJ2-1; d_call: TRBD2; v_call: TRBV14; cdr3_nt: TGTGCCAGCAGCCGGTGGGGGGGTGGCGCTCCCAATGAGCAGTTCTTC; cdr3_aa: CASSRWGGGAPNEQFF
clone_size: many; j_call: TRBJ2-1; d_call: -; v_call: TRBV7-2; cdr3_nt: TGTGCCAGCAGCCATTACCCCGATGAGCAGTTCTTC; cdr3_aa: CASSHYPDEQFF
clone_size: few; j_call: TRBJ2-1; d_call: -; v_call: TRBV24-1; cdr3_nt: TGTGCCACCAGTGGTTCGAGGGAAGACTCCTACAATGAGCAGTTCTTC; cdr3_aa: CATSGSREDSYNEQFF
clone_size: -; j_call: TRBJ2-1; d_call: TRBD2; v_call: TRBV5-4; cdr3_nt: TGTGCCAGCCTAGCGGGGGGGCCTTCAGACAATGAGCAGTTCTTC; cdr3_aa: CASLAGGPSDNEQFF
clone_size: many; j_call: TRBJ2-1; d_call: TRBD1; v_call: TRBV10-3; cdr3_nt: TGTGCCATCAGTGAGCCAGGTACGGGACAGGGGACCTACAATGAGCAGTTCTTC; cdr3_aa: CAISEPGTGQGTYNEQFF
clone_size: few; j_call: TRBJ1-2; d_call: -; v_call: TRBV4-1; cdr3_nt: TGCGCCAGCAGCCAAGATCTTCAGTATAACTATGGCTACACCTTC; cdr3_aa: CASSQDLQYNYGYTF
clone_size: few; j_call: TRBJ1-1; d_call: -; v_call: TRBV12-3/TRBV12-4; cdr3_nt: TGTGCCAGCAGTTGGCGGGGGCCGGACACTGAAGCTTTCTTT; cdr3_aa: CASSWRGPDTEAFF
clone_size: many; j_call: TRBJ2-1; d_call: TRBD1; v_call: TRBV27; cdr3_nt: TGTGCCAGCAGTTCCCGCGGACAGGGCAATGAGCAGTTCTTC; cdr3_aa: CASSSRGQGNEQFF
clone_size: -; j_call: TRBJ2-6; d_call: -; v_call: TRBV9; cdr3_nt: TGTGCCAGCAGCGTAGTAGGGCTTTCCTCTGGGGCCAACGTCCTGACTTTC; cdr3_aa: CASSVVGLSSGANVLTF
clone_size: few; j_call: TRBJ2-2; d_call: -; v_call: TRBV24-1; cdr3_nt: TGTGCCACCAGGGCGAGGACTTCAGGGACCGGGGAGCTGTTTTTT; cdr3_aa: CATRARTSGTGELFF
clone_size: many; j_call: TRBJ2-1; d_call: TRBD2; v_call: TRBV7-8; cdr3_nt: TGTGCCAGCAGCTGGAATCTAGCGGGTCCCTACAATGAGCAGTTCTTC; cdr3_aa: CASSWNLAGPYNEQFF
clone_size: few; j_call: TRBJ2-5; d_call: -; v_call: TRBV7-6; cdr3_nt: TGTGCCAGCAGCTTAGTGGGCGGAAAGACCCAGTACTTC; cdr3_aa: CASSLVGGKTQYF
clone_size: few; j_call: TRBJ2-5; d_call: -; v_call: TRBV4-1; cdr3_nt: TGCGCCAGCAGCCAAGCAACCGGGGCGGGGAGGGAGACCCAGTACTTC; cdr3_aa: CASSQATGAGRETQYF
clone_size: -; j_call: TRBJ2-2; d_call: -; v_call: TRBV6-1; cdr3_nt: TGTGCCAGCAGTTACCTCCAGGGGACCTACACCGGGGAGCTGTTTTTT; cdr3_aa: CASSYLQGTYTGELFF